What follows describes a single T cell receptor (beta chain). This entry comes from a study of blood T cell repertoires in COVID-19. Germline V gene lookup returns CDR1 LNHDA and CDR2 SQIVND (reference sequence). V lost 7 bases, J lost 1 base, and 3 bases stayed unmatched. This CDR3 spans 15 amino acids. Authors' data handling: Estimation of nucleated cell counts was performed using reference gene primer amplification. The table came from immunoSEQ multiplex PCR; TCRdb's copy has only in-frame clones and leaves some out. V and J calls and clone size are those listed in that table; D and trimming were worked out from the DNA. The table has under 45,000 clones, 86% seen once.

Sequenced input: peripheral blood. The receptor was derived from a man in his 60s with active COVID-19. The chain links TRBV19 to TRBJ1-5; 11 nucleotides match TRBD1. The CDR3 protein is CASIGQGASNQPQHF. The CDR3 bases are TGTGCCAGTATCGGACAGGGGGCAAGCAATCAGCCCCAGCATTTT.